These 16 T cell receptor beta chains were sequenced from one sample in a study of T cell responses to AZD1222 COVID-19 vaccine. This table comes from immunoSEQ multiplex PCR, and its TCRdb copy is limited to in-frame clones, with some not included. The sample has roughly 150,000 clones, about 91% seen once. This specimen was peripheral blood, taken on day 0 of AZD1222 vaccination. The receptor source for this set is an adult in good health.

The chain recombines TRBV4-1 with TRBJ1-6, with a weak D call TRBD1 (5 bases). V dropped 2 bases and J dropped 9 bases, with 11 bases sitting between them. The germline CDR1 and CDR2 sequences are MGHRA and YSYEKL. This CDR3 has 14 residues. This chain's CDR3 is CASSQTDTTSPLHF. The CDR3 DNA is TGCGCCAGCAGCCAAACGGACACGACTTCACCCCTCCACTTT.

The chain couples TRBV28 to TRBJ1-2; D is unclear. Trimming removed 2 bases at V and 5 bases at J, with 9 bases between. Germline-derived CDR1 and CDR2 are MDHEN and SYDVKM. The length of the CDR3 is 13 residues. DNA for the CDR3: TGTGCCAGCAGTTTACCCAGGTCGTATGGCTACACCTTC. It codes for CASSLPRSYGYTF.

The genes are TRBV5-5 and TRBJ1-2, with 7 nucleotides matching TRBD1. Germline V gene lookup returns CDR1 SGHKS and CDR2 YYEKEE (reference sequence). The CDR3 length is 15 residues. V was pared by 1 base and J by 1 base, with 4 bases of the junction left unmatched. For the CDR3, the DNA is TGTGCCAGCAGCTTGTATGGGGACAGTAACTATGGCTACACCTTC. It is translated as CASSLYGDSNYGYTF.

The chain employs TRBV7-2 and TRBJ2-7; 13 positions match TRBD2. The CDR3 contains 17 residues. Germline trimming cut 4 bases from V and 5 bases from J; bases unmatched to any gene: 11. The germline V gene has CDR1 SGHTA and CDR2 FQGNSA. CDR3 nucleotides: TGTGCCAGCAGCTCCGGACTAGCGGGAGTTACACGGGACGAGCAGTACTTC. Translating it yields CASSSGLAGVTRDEQYF.

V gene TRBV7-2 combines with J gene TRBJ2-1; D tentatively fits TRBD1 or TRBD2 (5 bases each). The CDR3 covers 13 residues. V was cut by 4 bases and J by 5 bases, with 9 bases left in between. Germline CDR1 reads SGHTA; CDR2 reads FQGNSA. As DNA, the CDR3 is TGTGCCAGCAGCTCCGGGGCCCACAATGAGCAGTTCTTC. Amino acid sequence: CASSSGAHNEQFF.

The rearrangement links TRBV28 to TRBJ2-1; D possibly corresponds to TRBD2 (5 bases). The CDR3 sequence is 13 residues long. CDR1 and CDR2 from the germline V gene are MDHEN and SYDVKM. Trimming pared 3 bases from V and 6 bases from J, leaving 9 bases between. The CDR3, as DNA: TGTGCCAGCAGTTTCGGGGTAGGCAATGAGCAGTTCTTC. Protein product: CASSFGVGNEQFF. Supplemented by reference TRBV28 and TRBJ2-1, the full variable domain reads DVKVTQSSRYLVKRTGEKVFLECVQDMDHENMFWYRQDPGLGLRLIYFSYDVKMKEKGDIPEGYSVSREKKERFSLILESASTNQTSMYLCASSFGVGNEQFFGPGTRLTVL.

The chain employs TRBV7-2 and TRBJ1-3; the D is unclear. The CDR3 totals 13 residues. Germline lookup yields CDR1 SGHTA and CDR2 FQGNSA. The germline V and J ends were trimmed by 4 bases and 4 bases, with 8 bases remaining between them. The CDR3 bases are TGTGCCAGCAGCTCCCGGCTCGGAAACACCATATATTTT. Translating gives CASSSRLGNTIYF.

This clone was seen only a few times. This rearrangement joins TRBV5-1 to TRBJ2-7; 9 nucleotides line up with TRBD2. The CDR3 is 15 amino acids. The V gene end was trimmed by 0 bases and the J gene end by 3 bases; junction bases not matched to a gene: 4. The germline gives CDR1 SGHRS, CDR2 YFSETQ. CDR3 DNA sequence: TGCGCCAGCAGCTTGGTAGCGGGAGTCGACTACGAGCAGTACTTC. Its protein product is CASSLVAGVDYEQYF. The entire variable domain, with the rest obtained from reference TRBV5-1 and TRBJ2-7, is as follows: KAGVTQTPRYLIKTRGQQVTLSCSPISGHRSVSWYQQTPGQGLQFLFEYFSETQRNKGNFPGRFSGRQFSNSRSEMNVSTLELGDSALYLCASSLVAGVDYEQYFGPGTRLTVT.

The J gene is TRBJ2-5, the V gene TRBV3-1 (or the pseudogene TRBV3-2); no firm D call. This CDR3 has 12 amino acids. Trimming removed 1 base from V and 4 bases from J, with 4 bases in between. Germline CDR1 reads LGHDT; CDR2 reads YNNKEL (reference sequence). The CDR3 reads CASSQGVETQYF. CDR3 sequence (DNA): TGTGCCAGCAGCCAAGGGGTAGAGACCCAGTACTTC.

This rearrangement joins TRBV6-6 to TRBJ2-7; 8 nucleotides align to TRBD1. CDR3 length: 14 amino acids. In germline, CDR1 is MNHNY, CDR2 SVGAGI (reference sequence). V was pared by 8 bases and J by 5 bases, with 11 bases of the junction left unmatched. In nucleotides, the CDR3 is TGTGCCAGCCTCTCCCCAGGGGGCATCAACGAGCAGTACTTC. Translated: CASLSPGGINEQYF.

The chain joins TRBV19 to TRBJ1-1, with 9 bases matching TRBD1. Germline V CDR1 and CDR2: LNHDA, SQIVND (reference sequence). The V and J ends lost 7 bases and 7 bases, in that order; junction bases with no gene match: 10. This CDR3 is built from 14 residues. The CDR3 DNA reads TGTGCCAGTACTCCGGGACAGGGTCTCGGTGAAGCTTTCTTT. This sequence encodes CASTPGQGLGEAFF. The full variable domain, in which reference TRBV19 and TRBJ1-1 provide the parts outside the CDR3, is DGGITQSPKYLFRKEGQNVTLSCEQNLNHDAMYWYRQDPGQGLRLIYYSQIVNDFQKGDIAEGYSVSREKKESFPLTVTSAQKNPTAFYLCASTPGQGLGEAFFGQGTRLTVV.

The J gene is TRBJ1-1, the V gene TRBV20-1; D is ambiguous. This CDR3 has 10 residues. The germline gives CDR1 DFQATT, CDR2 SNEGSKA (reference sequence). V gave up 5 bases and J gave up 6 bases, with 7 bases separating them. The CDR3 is CSASLPEAFF. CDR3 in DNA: TGCAGTGCTTCCCTCCCTGAAGCTTTCTTT.

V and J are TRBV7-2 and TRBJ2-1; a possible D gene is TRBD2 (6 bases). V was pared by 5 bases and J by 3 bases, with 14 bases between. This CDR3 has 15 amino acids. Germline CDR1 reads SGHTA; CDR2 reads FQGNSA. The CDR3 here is CASSLRWGDYNEQFF. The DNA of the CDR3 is TGTGCCAGCAGCCTCCGTTGGGGGGACTACAATGAGCAGTTCTTC. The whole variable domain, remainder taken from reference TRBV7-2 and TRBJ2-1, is GAGVSQSPSNKVTEKGKDVELRCDPISGHTALYWYRQSLGQGLEFLIYFQGNSAPDKSGLPSDRFSAERTGGSVSTLTIQRTQQEDSAVYLCASSLRWGDYNEQFFGPGTRLTVL.

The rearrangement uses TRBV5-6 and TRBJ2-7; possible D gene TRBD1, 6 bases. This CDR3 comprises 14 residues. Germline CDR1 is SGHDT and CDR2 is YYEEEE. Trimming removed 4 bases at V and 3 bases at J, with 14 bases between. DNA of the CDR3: TGTGCCAGCAGCCCTCCGAACAGGGTCTACGAGCAGTACTTC. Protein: CASSPPNRVYEQYF.

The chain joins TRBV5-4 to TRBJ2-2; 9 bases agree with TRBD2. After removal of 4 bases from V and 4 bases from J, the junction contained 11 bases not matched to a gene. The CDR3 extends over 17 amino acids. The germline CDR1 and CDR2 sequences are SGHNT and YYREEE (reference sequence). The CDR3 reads CASSPKTGTSSTGELFF. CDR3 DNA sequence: TGTGCCAGCAGCCCGAAAACCGGGACTAGCAGCACCGGGGAGCTGTTTTTT.

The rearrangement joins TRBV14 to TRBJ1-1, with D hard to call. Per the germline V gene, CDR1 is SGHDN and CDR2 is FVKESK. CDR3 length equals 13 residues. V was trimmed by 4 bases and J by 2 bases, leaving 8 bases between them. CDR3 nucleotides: TGTGCCAGCAGCCTACCGTTAAACACTGAAGCTTTCTTT. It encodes CASSLPLNTEAFF.